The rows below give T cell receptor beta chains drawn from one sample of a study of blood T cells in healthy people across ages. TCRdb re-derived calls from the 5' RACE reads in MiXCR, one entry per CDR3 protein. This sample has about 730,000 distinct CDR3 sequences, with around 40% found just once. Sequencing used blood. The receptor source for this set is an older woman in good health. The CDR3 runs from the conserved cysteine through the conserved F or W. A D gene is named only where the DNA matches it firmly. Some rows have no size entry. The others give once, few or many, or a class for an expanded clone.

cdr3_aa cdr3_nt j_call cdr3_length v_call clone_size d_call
CASSPRTGGARKETQYF TGTGCCAGCAGCCCCCGGACAGGGGGAGCTCGCAAAGAGACCCAGTACTTC TRBJ2-5 17 TRBV11-2 few TRBD1
CASSYLTYSGRAIEQYF TGTGCCAGCAGTTACTTGACATATAGCGGGAGGGCCATTGAGCAGTACTTC TRBJ2-7 17 TRBV6-2/TRBV6-3 few TRBD2
CAGSSGGVTGELFF TGTGCCGGCAGTTCGGGGGGGGTAACCGGGGAGCTGTTTTTT TRBJ2-2 14 TRBV6-5 - TRBD2
CASSTLWGYEQYF TGTGCCAGCAGCACCCTTTGGGGTTACGAGCAGTACTTC TRBJ2-7 13 TRBV13 - -
CASSPRTTNYGYTF TGTGCCAGCAGCCCCAGGACTACTAACTATGGCTACACCTTC TRBJ1-2 14 TRBV14 - -
CASSPGSGGSGELFF TGTGCCAGCAGCCCTGGTAGCGGGGGGTCCGGGGAGCTGTTTTTT TRBJ2-2 15 TRBV3-1 many TRBD2
CASSSQGQGGTEAFF TGTGCCAGCAGCTCCCAGGGGCAGGGGGGAACTGAAGCTTTCTTT TRBJ1-1 15 TRBV3-1 few TRBD1
CASSERTYTEAFF TGTGCCAGCAGTGAAAGAACTTACACTGAAGCTTTCTTT TRBJ1-1 13 TRBV25-1 once -
CASSLTSGRAADEQYF TGTGCCAGCAGTTTGACTAGCGGGAGGGCCGCAGACGAGCAGTACTTC TRBJ2-7 16 TRBV28 - TRBD2
CASSLEDKWVNEQYF TGCGCCAGCAGCTTGGAAGACAAGTGGGTCAATGAGCAGTACTTC TRBJ2-7 15 TRBV5-1 - -
CASSQDRNGVFTF TGTGCCAGCAGCCAAGATCGAAATGGGGTTTTCACCTTC TRBJ1-2 13 TRBV14 - -
CASSRGGLLGGYTF TGTGCCAGCAGCCGTGGTGGGCTCCTTGGGGGCTACACCTTC TRBJ1-2 14 TRBV7-6 many -
CASSLWGMDNQPQHF TGTGCCAGCAGTTTATGGGGGATGGACAATCAGCCCCAGCATTTT TRBJ1-5 15 TRBV12-3/TRBV12-4 - -
CATQDRRDSDTDTQYF TGTGCCACCCAGGACCGCCGGGACTCAGACACAGATACGCAGTATTTT TRBJ2-3 16 TRBV13 - -
CASSVEGTTNNEQFF TGTGCCAGCAGCGTAGAAGGGACTACAAACAATGAGCAGTTCTTC TRBJ2-1 15 TRBV9 few TRBD2
CASSQVTGNPWGEAFF TGTGCCAGCAGCCAAGTTACCGGGAACCCGTGGGGTGAAGCTTTCTTT TRBJ1-1 16 TRBV3-1 - -